The clone carrying this T cell receptor (beta chain) has a handful of counts. This entry belongs to a study of blood T cell repertoires in COVID-19. Study overall: Spain, Italy and the United States supplied samples that represented acute and convalescent COVID-19.

Profiling relied on immunoSEQ multiplex PCR, and the TCRdb table lists in-frame clones only, not all of them. The data contain 200,000 to 250,000 clones, around 81% of them seen just once; the ten biggest clones take up about 3%. This TCR was recovered from a woman between 25 and 40 years old who had recovered from COVID-19. Sequencing was done on a sample of peripheral blood.

The CDR3 sequence: CSVFKTGRLNTEAFF. CDR3 DNA sequence: TGCAGCGTGTTTAAGACAGGGAGGCTGAACACTGAAGCTTTCTTT. The gene calls are TRBV29-1 and TRBJ1-1, with 7 positions matching TRBD1. The CDR3 contains 15 residues. V shed 6 bases, J shed 0 bases, and the junction held 10 bases outside the gene matches. Germline V gene lookup returns CDR1 SQVTM and CDR2 ANQGSEA.